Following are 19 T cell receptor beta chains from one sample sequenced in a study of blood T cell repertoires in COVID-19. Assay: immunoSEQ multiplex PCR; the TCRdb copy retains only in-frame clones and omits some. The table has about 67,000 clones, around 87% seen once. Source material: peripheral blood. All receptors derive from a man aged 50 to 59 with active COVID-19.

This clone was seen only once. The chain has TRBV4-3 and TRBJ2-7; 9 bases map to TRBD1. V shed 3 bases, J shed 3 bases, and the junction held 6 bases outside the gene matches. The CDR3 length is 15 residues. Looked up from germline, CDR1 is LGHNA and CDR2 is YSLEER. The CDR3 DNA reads TGCGCCAGCAGCCACTCCGGGACAGGGAACTACGAGCAGTACTTC. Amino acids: CASSHSGTGNYEQYF.

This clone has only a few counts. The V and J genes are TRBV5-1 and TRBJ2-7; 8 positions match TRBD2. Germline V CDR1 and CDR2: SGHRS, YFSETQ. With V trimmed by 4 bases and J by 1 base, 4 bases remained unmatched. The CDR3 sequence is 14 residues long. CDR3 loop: CASSEAGVSYEQYF. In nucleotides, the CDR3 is TGCGCCAGCAGCGAAGCGGGAGTGTCCTACGAGCAGTACTTC.

CDR3 bases: TGTGCCAGCAGGCGACAGGGGTTTACTGAAGCTTTCTTT. Its translation is CASRRQGFTEAFF. The rearrangement links TRBV7-2 to TRBJ1-1, with 8 bases aligning to TRBD1. This CDR3 has 13 residues. Trimming at V came to 6 bases and at J to 5 bases, leaving 5 bases not matched to a gene. CDR1 is SGHTA and CDR2 is FQGNSA in the germline V gene.

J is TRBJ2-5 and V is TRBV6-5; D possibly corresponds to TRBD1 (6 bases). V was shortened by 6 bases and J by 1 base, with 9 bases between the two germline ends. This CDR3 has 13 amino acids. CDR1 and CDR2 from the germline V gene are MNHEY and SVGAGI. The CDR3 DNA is TGTGCCAGCAGCAAGACAGGCCAAGAGACCCAGTACTTC. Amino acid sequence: CASSKTGQETQYF.

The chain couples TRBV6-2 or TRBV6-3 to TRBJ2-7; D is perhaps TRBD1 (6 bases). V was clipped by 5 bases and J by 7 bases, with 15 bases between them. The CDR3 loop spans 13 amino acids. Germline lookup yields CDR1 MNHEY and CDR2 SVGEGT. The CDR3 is CASSRPGVWEQYF. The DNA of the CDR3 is TGTGCCAGCAGTCGGCCAGGGGTTTGGGAGCAGTACTTC.

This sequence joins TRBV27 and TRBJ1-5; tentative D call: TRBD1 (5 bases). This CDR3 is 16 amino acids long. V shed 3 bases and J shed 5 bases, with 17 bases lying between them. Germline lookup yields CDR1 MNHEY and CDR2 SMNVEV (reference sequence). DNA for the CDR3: TGTGCCAGCAGTTTCTTGGGGGGGTCCGCGGATCAGCCCCAGCATTTT. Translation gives CASSFLGGSADQPQHF.

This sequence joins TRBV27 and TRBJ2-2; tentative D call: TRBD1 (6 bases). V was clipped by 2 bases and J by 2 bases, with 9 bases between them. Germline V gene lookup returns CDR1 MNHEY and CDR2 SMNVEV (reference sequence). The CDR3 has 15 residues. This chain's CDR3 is CASSLKQGNTGELFF. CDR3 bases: TGTGCCAGCAGTTTAAAACAGGGTAACACCGGGGAGCTGTTTTTT.

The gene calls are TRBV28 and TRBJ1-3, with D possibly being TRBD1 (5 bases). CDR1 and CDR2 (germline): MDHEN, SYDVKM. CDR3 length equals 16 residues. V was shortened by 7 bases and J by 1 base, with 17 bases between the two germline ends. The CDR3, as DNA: TGTGCCAGCAAAACCGGGACGGGGGGATCTGGAAACACCATATATTTT. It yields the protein CASKTGTGGSGNTIYF.

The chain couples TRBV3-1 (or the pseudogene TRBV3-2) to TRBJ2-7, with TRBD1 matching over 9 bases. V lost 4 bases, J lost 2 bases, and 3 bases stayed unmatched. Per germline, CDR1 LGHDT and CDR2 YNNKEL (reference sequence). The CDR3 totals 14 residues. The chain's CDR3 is CASSPGQGPYEQYF. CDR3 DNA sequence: TGTGCCAGCAGCCCGGGACAGGGACCCTACGAGCAGTACTTC.

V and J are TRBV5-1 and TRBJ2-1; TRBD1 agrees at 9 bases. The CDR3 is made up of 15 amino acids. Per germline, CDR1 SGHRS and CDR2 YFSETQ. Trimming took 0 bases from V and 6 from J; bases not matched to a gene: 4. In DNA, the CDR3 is TGCGCCAGCAGCTTGGTACAGGGGGCCGGCAATGAGCAGTTCTTC. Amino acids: CASSLVQGAGNEQFF.

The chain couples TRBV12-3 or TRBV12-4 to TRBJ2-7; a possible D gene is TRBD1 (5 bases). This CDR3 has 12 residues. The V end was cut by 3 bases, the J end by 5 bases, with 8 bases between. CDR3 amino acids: CASSLGLNEQYF. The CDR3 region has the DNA TGTGCCAGCAGTTTGGGGCTCAACGAGCAGTACTTC.

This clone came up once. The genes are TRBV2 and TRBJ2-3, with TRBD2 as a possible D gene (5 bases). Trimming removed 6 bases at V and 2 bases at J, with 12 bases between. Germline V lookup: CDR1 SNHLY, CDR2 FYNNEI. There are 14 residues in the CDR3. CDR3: CASSRTYSTDTQYF. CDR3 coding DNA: TGTGCCAGCAGCCGGACTTACTCCACAGATACGCAGTATTTT.

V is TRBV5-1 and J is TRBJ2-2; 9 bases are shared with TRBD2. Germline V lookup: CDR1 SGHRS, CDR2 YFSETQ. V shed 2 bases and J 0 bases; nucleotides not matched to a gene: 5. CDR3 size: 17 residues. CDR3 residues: CASSFGPSGANTGELFF. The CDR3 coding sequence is TGCGCCAGCAGCTTCGGGCCTAGCGGGGCGAACACCGGGGAGCTGTTTTTT. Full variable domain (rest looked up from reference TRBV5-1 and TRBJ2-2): KAGVTQTPRYLIKTRGQQVTLSCSPISGHRSVSWYQQTPGQGLQFLFEYFSETQRNKGNFPGRFSGRQFSNSRSEMNVSTLELGDSALYLCASSFGPSGANTGELFFGEGSRLTVL.

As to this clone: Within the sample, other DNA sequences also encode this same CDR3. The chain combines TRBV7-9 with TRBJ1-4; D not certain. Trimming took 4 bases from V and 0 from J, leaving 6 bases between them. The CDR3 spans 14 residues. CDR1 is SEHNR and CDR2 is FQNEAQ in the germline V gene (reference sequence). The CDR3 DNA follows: TGTGCCAGCAGCTCCGGGACAACTAATGAAAAACTGTTTTTT. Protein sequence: CASSSGTTNEKLFF.

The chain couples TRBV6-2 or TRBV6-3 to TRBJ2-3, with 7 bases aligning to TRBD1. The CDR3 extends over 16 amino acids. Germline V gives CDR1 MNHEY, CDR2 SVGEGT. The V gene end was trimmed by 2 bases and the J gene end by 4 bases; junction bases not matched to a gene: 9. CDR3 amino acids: CASSYGGTGAADTQYF. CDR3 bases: TGTGCCAGCAGTTACGGGGGCACAGGGGCCGCAGATACGCAGTATTTT.

The CDR3 bases are TGTGCCAGCAGCCACTCGGGGGAGGGCCGGGCCTTGCATGAGCAGTTCTTC. Translated, it gives CASSHSGEGRALHEQFF. V and J are TRBV7-9 and TRBJ2-1, with 7 bases that match TRBD2. V lost 5 bases and J lost 8; bases outside the gene matches: 18. The CDR3 sequence is 17 residues long. Germline CDR1 reads SEHNR; CDR2 reads FQNEAQ (reference sequence).

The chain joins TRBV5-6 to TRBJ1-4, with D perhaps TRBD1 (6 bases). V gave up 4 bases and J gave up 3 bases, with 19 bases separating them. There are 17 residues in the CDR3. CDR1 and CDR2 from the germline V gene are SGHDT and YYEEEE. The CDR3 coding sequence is TGTGCCAGCAGCCGCCGAGGGGGAATTAAGGCTAATGAAAAACTGTTTTTT. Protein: CASSRRGGIKANEKLFF.

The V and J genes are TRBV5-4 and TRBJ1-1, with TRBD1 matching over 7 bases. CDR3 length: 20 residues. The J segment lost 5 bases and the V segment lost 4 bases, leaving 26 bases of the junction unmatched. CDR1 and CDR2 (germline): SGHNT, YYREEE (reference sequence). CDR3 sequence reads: CASSLNSLDRFVNGKTEAFF. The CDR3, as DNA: TGTGCCAGCAGCCTGAACTCATTGGACAGGTTCGTCAATGGAAAAACTGAAGCTTTCTTT.

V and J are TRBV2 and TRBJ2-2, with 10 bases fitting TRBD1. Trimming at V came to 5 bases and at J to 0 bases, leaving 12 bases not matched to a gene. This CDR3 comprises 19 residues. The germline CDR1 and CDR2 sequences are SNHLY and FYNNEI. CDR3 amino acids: CASSPMGTGVVANTGELFF. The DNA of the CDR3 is TGTGCCAGCAGTCCGATGGGGACAGGGGTAGTAGCGAACACCGGGGAGCTGTTTTTT.